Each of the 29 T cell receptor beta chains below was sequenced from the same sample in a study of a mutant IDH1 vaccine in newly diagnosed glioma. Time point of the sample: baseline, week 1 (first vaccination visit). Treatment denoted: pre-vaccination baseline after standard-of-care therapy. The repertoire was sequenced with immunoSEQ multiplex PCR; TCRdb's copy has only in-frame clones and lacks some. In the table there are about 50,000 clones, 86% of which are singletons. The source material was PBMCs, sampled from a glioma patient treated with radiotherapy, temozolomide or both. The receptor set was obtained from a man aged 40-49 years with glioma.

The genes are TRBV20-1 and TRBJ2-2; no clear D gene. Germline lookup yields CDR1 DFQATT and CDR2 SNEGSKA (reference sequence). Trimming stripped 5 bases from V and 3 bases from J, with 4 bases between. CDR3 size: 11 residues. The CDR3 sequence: CSAAYTGELFF. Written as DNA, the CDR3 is TGCAGTGCTGCCTACACCGGGGAGCTGTTTTTT.

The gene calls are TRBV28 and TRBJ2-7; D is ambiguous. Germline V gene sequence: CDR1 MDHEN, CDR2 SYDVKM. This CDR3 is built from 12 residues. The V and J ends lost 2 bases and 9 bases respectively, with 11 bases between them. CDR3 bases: TGTGCCAGCAGTTTACCAGAGAGTGGGCAGTACTTC. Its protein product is CASSLPESGQYF.

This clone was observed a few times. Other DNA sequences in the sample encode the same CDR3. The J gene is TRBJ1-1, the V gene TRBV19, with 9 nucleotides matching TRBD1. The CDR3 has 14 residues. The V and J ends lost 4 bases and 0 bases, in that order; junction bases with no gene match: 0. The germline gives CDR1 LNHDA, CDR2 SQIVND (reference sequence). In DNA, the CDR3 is TGTGCCAGTAGTAGGGACAGGGTGAACACTGAAGCTTTCTTT. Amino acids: CASSRDRVNTEAFF. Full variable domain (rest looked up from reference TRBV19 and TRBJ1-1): DGGITQSPKYLFRKEGQNVTLSCEQNLNHDAMYWYRQDPGQGLRLIYYSQIVNDFQKGDIAEGYSVSREKKESFPLTVTSAQKNPTAFYLCASSRDRVNTEAFFGQGTRLTVV.

The CDR3 DNA sequence: TGTGCCAGCAGCCAAGATAGTGTAGCGGGGGTCTCCTACGAGCAGTACTTC. The encoded protein is CASSQDSVAGVSYEQYF. This chain joins TRBV14 and TRBJ2-7, with 9 bases that match TRBD2. The CDR3 sequence is 17 residues long. Trimming took 0 bases from V and 0 from J; bases not matched to a gene: 6. Germline CDR1 SGHDN, CDR2 FVKESK.

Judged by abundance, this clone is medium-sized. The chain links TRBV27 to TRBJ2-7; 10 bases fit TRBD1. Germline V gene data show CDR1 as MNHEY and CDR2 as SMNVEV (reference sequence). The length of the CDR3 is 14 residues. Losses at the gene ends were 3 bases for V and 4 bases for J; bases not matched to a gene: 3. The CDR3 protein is CASSFRDRGYEQYF. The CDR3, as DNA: TGTGCCAGCAGTTTCCGGGACAGGGGTTACGAGCAGTACTTC.

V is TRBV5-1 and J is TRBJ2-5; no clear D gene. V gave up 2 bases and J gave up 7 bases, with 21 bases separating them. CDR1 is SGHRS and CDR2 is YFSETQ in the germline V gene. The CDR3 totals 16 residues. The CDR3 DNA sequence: TGCGCCAGCAGCTTAGAAGTAGCCCTCACCTTGGGGACCCAGTACTTC. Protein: CASSLEVALTLGTQYF. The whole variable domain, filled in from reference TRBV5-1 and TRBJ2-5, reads KAGVTQTPRYLIKTRGQQVTLSCSPISGHRSVSWYQQTPGQGLQFLFEYFSETQRNKGNFPGRFSGRQFSNSRSEMNVSTLELGDSALYLCASSLEVALTLGTQYFGPGTRLLVL.

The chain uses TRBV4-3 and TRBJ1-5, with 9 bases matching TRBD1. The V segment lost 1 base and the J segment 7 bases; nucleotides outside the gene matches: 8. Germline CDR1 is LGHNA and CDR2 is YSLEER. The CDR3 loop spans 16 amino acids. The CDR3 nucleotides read TGCGCCAGCAGCCAAGTTTACAGGGGGCGTTTACAGCCCCAGCATTTT. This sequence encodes CASSQVYRGRLQPQHF.

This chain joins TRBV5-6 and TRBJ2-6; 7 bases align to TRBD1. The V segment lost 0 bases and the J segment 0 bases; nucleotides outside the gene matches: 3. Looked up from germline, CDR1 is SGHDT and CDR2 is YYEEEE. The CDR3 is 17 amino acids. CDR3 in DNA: TGTGCCAGCAGCTTGGGGGACAGATCCTCTGGGGCCAACGTCCTGACTTTC. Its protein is CASSLGDRSSGANVLTF. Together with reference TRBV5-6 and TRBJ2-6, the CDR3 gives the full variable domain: DAGVTQSPTHLIKTRGQQVTLRCSPKSGHDTVSWYQQALGQGPQFIFQYYEEEERQRGNFPDRFSGHQFPNYSSELNVNALLLGDSALYLCASSLGDRSSGANVLTFGAGSRLTVL.

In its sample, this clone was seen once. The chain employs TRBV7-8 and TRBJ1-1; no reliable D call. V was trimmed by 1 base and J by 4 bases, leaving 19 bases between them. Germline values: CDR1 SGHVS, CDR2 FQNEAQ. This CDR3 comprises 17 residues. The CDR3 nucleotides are TGTGCCAGCAGCTTAGTAGGAGGGAGCGGCCTGAGCACTGAAGCTTTCTTT. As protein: CASSLVGGSGLSTEAFF.

The CDR3 protein is CASSQISLQPQHF. CDR3 coding DNA: TGTGCCAGCAGCCAAATTTCACTCCAGCCCCAGCATTTT. This rearrangement joins TRBV4-2 to TRBJ1-5, with D unclear. V lost 2 bases to trimming and J lost 7 bases, with 9 bases between them. The CDR3 sequence is 13 residues long. The V gene's germline CDR1 is LGHNA and CDR2 YNFKEQ.

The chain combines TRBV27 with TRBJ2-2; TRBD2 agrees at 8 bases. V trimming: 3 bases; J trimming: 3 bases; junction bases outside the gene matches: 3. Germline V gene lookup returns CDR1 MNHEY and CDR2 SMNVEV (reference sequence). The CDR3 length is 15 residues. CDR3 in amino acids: CASSFSGGYTGELFF. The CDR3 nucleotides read TGTGCCAGCAGTTTCTCGGGAGGGTACACCGGGGAGCTGTTTTTT.

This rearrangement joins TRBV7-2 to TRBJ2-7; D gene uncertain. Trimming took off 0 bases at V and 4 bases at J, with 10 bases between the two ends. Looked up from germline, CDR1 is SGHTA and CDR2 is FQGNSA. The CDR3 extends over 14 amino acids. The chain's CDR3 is CASSLAVQQYEQYF. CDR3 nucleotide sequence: TGTGCCAGCAGCTTAGCGGTCCAACAATACGAGCAGTACTTC.

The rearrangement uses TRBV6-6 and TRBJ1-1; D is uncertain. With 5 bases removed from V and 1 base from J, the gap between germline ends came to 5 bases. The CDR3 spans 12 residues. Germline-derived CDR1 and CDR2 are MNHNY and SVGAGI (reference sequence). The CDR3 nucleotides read TGTGCCAGCAGTGGACCGAACACTGAAGCTTTCTTT. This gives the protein CASSGPNTEAFF.

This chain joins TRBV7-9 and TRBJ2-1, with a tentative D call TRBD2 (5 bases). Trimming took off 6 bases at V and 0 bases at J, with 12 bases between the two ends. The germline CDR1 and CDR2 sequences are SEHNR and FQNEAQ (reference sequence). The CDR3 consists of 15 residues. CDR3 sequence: CASRPRGSSYNEQFF. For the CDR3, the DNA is TGTGCCAGCAGACCCCGAGGGAGCTCCTACAATGAGCAGTTCTTC.

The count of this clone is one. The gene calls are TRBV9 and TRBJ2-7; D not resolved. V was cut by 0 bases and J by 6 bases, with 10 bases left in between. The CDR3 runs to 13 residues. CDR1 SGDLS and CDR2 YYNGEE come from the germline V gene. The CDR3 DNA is TGTGCCAGCAGCGTAGCCCCAGGTGGCGAGCAGTACTTC. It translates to CASSVAPGGEQYF. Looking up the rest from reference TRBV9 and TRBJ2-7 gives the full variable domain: DSGVTQTPKHLITATGQRVTLRCSPRSGDLSVYWYQQSLDQGLQFLIQYYNGEERAKGNILERFSAQQFPDLHSELNLSSLELGDSALYFCASSVAPGGEQYFGPGTRLTVT.

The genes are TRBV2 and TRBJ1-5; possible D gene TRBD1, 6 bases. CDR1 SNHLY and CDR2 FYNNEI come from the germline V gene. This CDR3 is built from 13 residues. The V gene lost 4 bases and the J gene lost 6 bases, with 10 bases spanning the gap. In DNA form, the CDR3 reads TGTGCCAGCAGTGGGGCAGGGGCTCAGCCCCAGCATTTT. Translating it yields CASSGAGAQPQHF.

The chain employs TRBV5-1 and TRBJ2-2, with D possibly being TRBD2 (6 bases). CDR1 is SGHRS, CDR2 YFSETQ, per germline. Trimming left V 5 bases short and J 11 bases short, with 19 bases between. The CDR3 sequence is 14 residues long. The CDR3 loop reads CASRKFKEEGELFF. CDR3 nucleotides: TGCGCCAGCAGAAAATTTAAGGAGGAGGGAGAGCTGTTTTTT.

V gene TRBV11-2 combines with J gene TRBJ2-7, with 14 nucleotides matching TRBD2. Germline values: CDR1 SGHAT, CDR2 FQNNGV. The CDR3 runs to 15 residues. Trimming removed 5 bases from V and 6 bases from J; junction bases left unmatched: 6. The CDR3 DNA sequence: TGTGCCAGCAGCGAACCGGGACTAGCGGGAGTCGAGCAGTACTTC. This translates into CASSEPGLAGVEQYF.

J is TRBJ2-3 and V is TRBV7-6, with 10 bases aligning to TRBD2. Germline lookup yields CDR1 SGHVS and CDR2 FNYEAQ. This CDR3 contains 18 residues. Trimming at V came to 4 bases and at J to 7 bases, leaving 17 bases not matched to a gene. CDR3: CASSSPWTSGPGDYTQYF. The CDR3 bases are TGTGCCAGCAGCTCTCCATGGACTAGCGGCCCTGGCGACTATACGCAGTATTTT.

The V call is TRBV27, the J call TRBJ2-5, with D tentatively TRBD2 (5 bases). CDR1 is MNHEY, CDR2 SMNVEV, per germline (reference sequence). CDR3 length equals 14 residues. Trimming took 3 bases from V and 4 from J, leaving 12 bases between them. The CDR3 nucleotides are TGTGCCAGCAGTTTGGATTGGCGGGCAGAGACCCAGTACTTC. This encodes CASSLDWRAETQYF.

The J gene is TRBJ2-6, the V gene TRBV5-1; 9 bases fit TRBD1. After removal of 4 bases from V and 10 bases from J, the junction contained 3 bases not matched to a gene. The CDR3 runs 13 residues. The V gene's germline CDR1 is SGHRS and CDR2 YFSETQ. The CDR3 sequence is CASSPGTGNVLTF. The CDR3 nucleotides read TGCGCCAGCAGCCCCGGGACAGGGAACGTCCTGACTTTC.

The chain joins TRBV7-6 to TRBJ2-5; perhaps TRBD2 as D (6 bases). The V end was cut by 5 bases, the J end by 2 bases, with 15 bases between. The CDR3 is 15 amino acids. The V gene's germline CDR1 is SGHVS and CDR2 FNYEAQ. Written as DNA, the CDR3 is TGTGCCAGCAGCCCCTCGCCCCGGGAGCAAGAGACCCAGTACTTC. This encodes CASSPSPREQETQYF.

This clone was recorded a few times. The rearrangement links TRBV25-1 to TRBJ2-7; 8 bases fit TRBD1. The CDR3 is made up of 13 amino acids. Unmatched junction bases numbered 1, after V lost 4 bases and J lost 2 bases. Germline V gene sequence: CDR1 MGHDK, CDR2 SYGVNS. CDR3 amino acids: CASSVTGAYEQYF. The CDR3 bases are TGTGCCAGCAGTGTGACAGGGGCCTACGAGCAGTACTTC.

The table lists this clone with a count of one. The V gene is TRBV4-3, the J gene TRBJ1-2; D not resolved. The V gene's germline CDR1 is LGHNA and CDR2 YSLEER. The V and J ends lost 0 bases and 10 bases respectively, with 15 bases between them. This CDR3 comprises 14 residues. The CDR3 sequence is CASSQDTVLIPYTF. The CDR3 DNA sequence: TGCGCCAGCAGCCAAGACACGGTTCTTATCCCCTACACCTTC.

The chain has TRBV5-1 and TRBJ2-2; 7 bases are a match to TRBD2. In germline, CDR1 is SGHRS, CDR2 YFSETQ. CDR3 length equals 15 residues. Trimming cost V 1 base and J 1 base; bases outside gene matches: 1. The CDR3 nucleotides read TGCGCCAGCAGCTTGCCTAGCGGGAACACCGGGGAGCTGTTTTTT. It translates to CASSLPSGNTGELFF. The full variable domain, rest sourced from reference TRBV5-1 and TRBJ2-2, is KAGVTQTPRYLIKTRGQQVTLSCSPISGHRSVSWYQQTPGQGLQFLFEYFSETQRNKGNFPGRFSGRQFSNSRSEMNVSTLELGDSALYLCASSLPSGNTGELFFGEGSRLTVL.

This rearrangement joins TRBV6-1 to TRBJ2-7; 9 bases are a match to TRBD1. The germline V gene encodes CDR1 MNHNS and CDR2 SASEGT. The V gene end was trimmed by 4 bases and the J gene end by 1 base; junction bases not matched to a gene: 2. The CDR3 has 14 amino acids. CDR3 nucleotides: TGTGCCAGCAGTGTGGGACAGGGTTCCTACGAGCAGTACTTC. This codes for CASSVGQGSYEQYF.

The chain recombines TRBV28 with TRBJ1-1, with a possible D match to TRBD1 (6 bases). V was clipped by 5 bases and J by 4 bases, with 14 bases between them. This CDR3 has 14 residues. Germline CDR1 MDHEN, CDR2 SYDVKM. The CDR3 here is CASSRHGGGTEAFF. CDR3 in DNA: TGTGCCAGCAGTCGACATGGGGGCGGCACTGAAGCTTTCTTT. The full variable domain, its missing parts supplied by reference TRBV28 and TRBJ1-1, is DVKVTQSSRYLVKRTGEKVFLECVQDMDHENMFWYRQDPGLGLRLIYFSYDVKMKEKGDIPEGYSVSREKKERFSLILESASTNQTSMYLCASSRHGGGTEAFFGQGTRLTVV.

In DNA form, the CDR3 reads TGTGCCAGCAGCGTAGTAGACAGTAGTTCCTCTGGAAACACCATATATTTT. Its protein product is CASSVVDSSSSGNTIYF. This chain joins TRBV9 and TRBJ1-3, with a tentative D call TRBD1 (5 bases). V was shortened by 0 bases and J by 0 bases, with 13 bases between the two germline ends. The CDR3 extends over 17 amino acids. CDR1 and CDR2 (germline): SGDLS, YYNGEE.

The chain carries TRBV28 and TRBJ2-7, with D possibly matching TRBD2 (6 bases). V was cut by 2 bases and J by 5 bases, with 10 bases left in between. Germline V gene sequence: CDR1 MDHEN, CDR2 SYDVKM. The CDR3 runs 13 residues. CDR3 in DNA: TGTGCCAGCAGTTTAAGACTAGTTAACGAGCAGTACTTC. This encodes CASSLRLVNEQYF.